This TCR beta chain was found in a study of blood T cell repertoires in COVID-19. TCRdb's copy holds only in-frame clones and misses some; the assay was immunoSEQ multiplex PCR. The sample includes about 290,000 clones, around 90% of them seen just once. This CDR3 comprises 16 residues. Germline V gene sequence: CDR1 MNHEY, CDR2 SVGAGI. V was clipped by 2 bases and J by 8 bases, with 16 bases between them. Participants spanned ages about 18 to 95 years and resided in about two dozen US areas. Participant reports of clinical history set cohort assignment. This TCR derives from a middle-aged woman who had recovered from COVID-19. The chain recombines TRBV6-5 with TRBJ1-6, with unresolved D. The source material was PBMCs or T cells enriched from blood (not recorded which). CDR3 bases: TGTGCCAGCAGTTACAGGCCCGGGTCGGGAGATTCACCCCTCCACTTT. Translation gives CASSYRPGSGDSPLHF.